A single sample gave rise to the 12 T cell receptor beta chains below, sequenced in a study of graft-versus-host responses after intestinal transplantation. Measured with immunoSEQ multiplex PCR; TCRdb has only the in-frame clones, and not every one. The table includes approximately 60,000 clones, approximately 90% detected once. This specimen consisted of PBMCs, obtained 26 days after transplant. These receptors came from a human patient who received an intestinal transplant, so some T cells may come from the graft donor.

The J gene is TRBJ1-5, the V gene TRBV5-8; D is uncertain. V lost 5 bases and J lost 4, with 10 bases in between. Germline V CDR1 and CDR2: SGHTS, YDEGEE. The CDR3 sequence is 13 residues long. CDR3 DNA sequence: TGTGCCAGCAGTCAAGAGCTTAATCAGCCCCAGCATTTT. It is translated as CASSQELNQPQHF.

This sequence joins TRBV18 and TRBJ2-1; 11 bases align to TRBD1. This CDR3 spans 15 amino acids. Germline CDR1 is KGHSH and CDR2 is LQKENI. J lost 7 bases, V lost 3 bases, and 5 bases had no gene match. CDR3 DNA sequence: TGTGCCAGCTCACCGGGACAGGGGGTGACGAATGAGCAGTTCTTC. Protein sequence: CASSPGQGVTNEQFF.

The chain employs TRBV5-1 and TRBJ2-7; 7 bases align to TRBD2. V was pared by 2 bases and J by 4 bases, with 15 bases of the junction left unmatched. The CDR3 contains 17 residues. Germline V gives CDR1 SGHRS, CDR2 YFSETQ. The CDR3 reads CASSFGDGGTPSYEQYF. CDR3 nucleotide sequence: TGCGCCAGCAGCTTTGGTGACGGGGGGACTCCCTCTTACGAGCAGTACTTC.

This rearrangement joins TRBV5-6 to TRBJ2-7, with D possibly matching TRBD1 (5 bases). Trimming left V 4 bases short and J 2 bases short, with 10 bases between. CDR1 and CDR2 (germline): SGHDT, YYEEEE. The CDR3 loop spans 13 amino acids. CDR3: CASSPTGTYEQYV. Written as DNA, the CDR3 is TGTGCCAGCAGCCCAACAGGTACCTACGAGCAGTACGTC.

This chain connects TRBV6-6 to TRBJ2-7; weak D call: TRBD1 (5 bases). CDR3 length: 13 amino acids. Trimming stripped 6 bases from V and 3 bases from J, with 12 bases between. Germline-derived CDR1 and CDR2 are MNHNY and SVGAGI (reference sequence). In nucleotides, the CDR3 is TGTGCCAGCAGACAACAGGAGAGCTACGAGCAGTACTTC. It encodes CASRQQESYEQYF.

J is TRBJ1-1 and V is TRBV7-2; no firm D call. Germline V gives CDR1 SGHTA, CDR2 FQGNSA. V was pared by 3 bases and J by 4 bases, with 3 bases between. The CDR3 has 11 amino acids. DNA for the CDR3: TGTGCCAGCAGCTTCGGCACTGAAGCTTTCTTT. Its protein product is CASSFGTEAFF. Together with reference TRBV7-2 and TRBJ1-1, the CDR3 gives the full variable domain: GAGVSQSPSNKVTEKGKDVELRCDPISGHTALYWYRQSLGQGLEFLIYFQGNSAPDKSGLPSDRFSAERTGGSVSTLTIQRTQQEDSAVYLCASSFGTEAFFGQGTRLTVV.

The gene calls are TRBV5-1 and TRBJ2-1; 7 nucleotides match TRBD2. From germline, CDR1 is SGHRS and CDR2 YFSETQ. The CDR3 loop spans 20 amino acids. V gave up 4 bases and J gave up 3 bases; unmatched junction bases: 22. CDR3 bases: TGCGCCAGCAGCCGTGAGGGAAACGGGGGGAACATAGCGGACTACAATGAGCAGTTCTTC. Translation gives CASSREGNGGNIADYNEQFF.

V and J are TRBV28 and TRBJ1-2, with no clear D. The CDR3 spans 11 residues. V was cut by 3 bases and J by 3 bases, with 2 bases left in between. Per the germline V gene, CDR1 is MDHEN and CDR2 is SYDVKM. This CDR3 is CASSFDYGYTF. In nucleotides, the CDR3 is TGTGCCAGCAGTTTCGACTATGGCTACACCTTC.

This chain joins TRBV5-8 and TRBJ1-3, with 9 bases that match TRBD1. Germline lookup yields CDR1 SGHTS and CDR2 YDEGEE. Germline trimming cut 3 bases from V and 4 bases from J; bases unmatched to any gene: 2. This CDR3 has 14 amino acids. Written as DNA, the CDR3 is TGTGCCAGCAGCTGGGGGACAGGGGGAAACACCATATATTTT. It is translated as CASSWGTGGNTIYF.

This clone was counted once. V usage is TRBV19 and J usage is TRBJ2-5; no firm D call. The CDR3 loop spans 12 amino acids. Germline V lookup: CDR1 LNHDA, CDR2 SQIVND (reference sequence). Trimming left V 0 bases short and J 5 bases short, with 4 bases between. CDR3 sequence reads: CASSIDQETQYF. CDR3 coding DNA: TGTGCCAGTAGTATAGATCAGGAGACCCAGTACTTC. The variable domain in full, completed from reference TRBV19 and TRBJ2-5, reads DGGITQSPKYLFRKEGQNVTLSCEQNLNHDAMYWYRQDPGQGLRLIYYSQIVNDFQKGDIAEGYSVSREKKESFPLTVTSAQKNPTAFYLCASSIDQETQYFGPGTRLLVL.

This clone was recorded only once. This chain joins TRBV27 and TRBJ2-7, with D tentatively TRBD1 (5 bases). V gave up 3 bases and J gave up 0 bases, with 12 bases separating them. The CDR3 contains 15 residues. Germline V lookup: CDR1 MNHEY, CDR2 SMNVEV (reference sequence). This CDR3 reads CASSFSRQSSYEQYF. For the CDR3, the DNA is TGTGCCAGCAGTTTCTCCAGACAGAGCTCCTACGAGCAGTACTTC.

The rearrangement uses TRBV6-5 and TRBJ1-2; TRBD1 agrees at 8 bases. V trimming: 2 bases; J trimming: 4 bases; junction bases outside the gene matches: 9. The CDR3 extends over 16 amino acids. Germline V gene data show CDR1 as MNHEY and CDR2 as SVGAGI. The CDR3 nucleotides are TGTGCCAGCAGTTACCCCCCAGACAGGGGCATCTATGGCTACACCTTC. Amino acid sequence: CASSYPPDRGIYGYTF.